This entry lists 20 T cell receptor beta chains sequenced from one sample in a study of T cells after yellow fever vaccination. TCRdb passed the 5' RACE reads through MiXCR, listing each CDR3 protein once. Seen here are some 390,000 distinct CDR3 sequences, approximately 19% observed once, and the top ten hold around 17%. The starting material was PBMCs, obtained before the yellow fever booster vaccination. These receptors were collected from a man in his late teens or twenties who received the YFV17D yellow fever vaccine.

In its sample, this clonotype was seen many times. The V gene is TRBV7-2, the J gene TRBJ2-1; no firm D call. This CDR3 is built from 12 residues. Germline V gives CDR1 SGHTA, CDR2 FQGNSA. With 5 bases removed from V and 12 bases from J, the gap between germline ends came to 14 bases. CDR3 nucleotides: TGTGCCAGCAGCCCCCAGCTTTACGGGCAGTTCTTC. Translation: CASSPQLYGQFF.

This chain links TRBV29-1 with TRBJ2-3; D may correspond to TRBD1 or TRBD2 (6 bases each). V gave up 6 bases and J gave up 4 bases, with 17 bases separating them. The germline V gene encodes CDR1 SQVTM and CDR2 ANQGSEA. There are 14 residues in the CDR3. Written as DNA, the CDR3 is TGCAGCGTCCGCCCGGGGGCCTTGTCAGATACGCAGTATTTT. It yields the protein CSVRPGALSDTQYF.

This clonotype was detected a few times. This chain links TRBV9 with TRBJ2-3, with D hard to call. The CDR3 has 17 amino acids. The ends were cut back, 0 bases at V and 4 bases at J, with 18 bases in the middle. CDR1 is SGDLS and CDR2 is YYNGEE in the germline V gene. The CDR3, as DNA: TGTGCCAGCAGCGTAGATGTCGGAATGGGTTACGCAGATACGCAGTATTTT. Translating gives CASSVDVGMGYADTQYF.

This clonotype appeared a few times. V gene TRBV29-1 combines with J gene TRBJ1-2, with D hard to call. The germline V gene encodes CDR1 SQVTM and CDR2 ANQGSEA. The ends were cut back, 7 bases at V and 8 bases at J, with 20 bases in the middle. This CDR3 is built from 13 residues. The CDR3: CSAEDLWGGGYTF. CDR3 nucleotide sequence: TGCAGCGCAGAGGATTTATGGGGTGGCGGCTACACCTTC.

This clonotype occurred many times. Germline and junction disagree at one end, which may indicate a read error. The chain carries TRBV3-1 and TRBJ2-5, with 8 bases matching TRBD1. The CDR3 has 20 amino acids. From germline, CDR1 is LGHDT and CDR2 YNNKEL (reference sequence). CDR3 in DNA: TGTGCCAGCAGCCAAGAAGCCCGGCACAGGGGGGCGCTAGATCCCGAGATCCAGTACTTC. It is translated as CASSQEARHRGALDPEIQYF.

The chain carries TRBV5-1 and TRBJ2-3, with D tentatively TRBD1 or TRBD2 (6 bases each). The CDR3 loop spans 16 amino acids. CDR1 and CDR2 from the germline V gene are SGHRS and YFSETQ. V lost 4 bases to trimming and J lost 1 base, with 16 bases between them. CDR3 coding DNA: TGCGCCAGCAGCCCAGGGGTAGCGGTGCGCACAGATACGCAGTATTTT. Encoded protein: CASSPGVAVRTDTQYF.

The sample holds a few counts of this clonotype. J is TRBJ2-4 and V is TRBV2; 10 positions agree with TRBD1. The CDR3 covers 13 residues. The germline V gene encodes CDR1 SNHLY and CDR2 FYNNEI. The V segment lost 5 bases and the J segment 6 bases; nucleotides outside the gene matches: 1. The CDR3 sequence: CASSRQGANIQYF. The CDR3 DNA sequence: TGTGCCAGCAGTAGACAGGGGGCAAACATTCAGTACTTC.

There are a few counts of this clonotype. The chain combines TRBV6-5 with TRBJ2-7; 7 nucleotides align to TRBD1. This CDR3 has 14 amino acids. V lost 3 bases, J lost 5 bases, and 7 bases stayed unmatched. From germline, CDR1 is MNHEY and CDR2 SVGAGI. The CDR3: CASSYGQGVDEQYF. Here the CDR3 DNA reads TGTGCCAGCAGTTATGGGCAGGGGGTGGACGAGCAGTACTTC.

This clonotype has more than one count but fewer than ten. The chain recombines TRBV5-4 with TRBJ1-2; D remains unclear. This CDR3 region has 14 residues. V dropped 4 bases and J dropped 4 bases, with 14 bases sitting between them. Germline CDR1 and CDR2: SGHNT and YYREEE (reference sequence). CDR3 bases: TGTGCCAGCAGCACCAACTCAGGACTCTATGGCTACACCTTC. It codes for CASSTNSGLYGYTF.

This clonotype showed up just a few times. This chain links TRBV7-9 with TRBJ1-2; the D gene is possibly TRBD1 (5 bases). V lost 4 bases, J lost 4 bases, and 16 bases lay in between. CDR3 length equals 15 residues. Per germline, CDR1 SEHNR and CDR2 FQNEAQ (reference sequence). DNA for the CDR3: TGTGCCAGCAGCTCAGGGAGTTGGGGGGTCTATGGCTACACCTTC. Translation: CASSSGSWGVYGYTF.

The chain carries TRBV7-3 and TRBJ2-2; TRBD1 aligns across 7 bases. CDR3 length: 15 residues. Trimming at V came to 3 bases and at J to 3 bases, leaving 4 bases not matched to a gene. Germline V gene lookup returns CDR1 SGHTA and CDR2 FQGTGA. CDR3 protein: CASSFTGTDTGELFF. CDR3 bases: TGTGCCAGCAGCTTTACCGGGACAGACACCGGGGAGCTGTTTTTT.

This clonotype was counted a few times. This chain connects TRBV15 to TRBJ1-6; the match to TRBD1 covers 10 bases. The CDR3 has 14 amino acids. Germline V gene sequence: CDR1 LNHNV, CDR2 YYDKDF (reference sequence). V lost 4 bases to trimming and J lost 8 bases; unmatched junction nucleotides: 2. CDR3: CATSTGTGDSPLHF. CDR3 nucleotide sequence: TGTGCCACCAGCACGGGGACAGGGGATTCACCCCTCCACTTT.

The chain uses TRBV5-4 and TRBJ2-1; TRBD1 matches 10 bases. The CDR3 is 16 amino acids. Trimming took 5 bases from V and 1 from J; bases not matched to a gene: 6. Germline CDR1 is SGHNT and CDR2 is YYREEE (reference sequence). For the CDR3, the DNA is TGTGCCAGCAGGGACAGGGGGATGGTGTCCTACAATGAGCAGTTCTTC. Its translation: CASRDRGMVSYNEQFF.

This clonotype was seen a few times. J is TRBJ2-5 and V is TRBV4-1; TRBD2 matches 10 bases. This CDR3 is 15 amino acids long. Germline V gives CDR1 MGHRA, CDR2 YSYEKL. V dropped 4 bases and J dropped 5; count of bases not matched to a gene: 7. The CDR3 sequence is CASSPYLAGEETQYF. The CDR3 coding sequence is TGCGCCAGCAGCCCTTACCTAGCGGGGGAGGAGACCCAGTACTTC.

This rearrangement joins TRBV23-1 to TRBJ2-2; 7 bases map to TRBD1. TRBV23-1 is treated as an ORF (open reading frame) with a function not yet certain. The trim removed 6 bases at V and 6 bases at J, leaving 4 bases unmatched. This CDR3 contains 13 residues. The DNA of the CDR3 is TGCGCCAGCAGAGACAGGGTGGCCGGGGAGCTGTTTTTT. It codes for CASRDRVAGELFF.

This clonotype was detected a few times. The chain has TRBV7-3 and TRBJ1-6, with D unresolved. Trimming stripped 2 bases from V and 4 bases from J, with 6 bases between. This CDR3 contains 14 residues. From germline, CDR1 is SGHTA and CDR2 FQGTGA. The DNA of the CDR3 is TGTGCCAGCAGCTTAGAGGGTTATAATTCACCCCTCCACTTT. It specifies CASSLEGYNSPLHF.

This clonotype appeared a few times. V gene TRBV7-9 combines with J gene TRBJ1-1; maybe TRBD1 (5 bases). The germline gives CDR1 SEHNR, CDR2 FQNEAQ (reference sequence). The V end was cut by 0 bases, the J end by 2 bases, with 10 bases between. The CDR3 has 15 amino acids. The CDR3 sequence is CASSLAEGSNTEAFF. DNA for the CDR3: TGTGCCAGCAGCTTAGCGGAGGGGAGCAACACTGAAGCTTTCTTT.

This clonotype came up a few times. The chain links TRBV4-1 to TRBJ2-3, with D perhaps assigned TRBD1 or TRBD2 (6 bases each). V was clipped by 1 base and J by 6 bases, with 20 bases between them. In germline, CDR1 is MGHRA, CDR2 YSYEKL. This CDR3 contains 17 residues. The CDR3 region is CASSQVFRSGARDTQYF. DNA for the CDR3: TGCGCCAGCAGCCAAGTCTTTCGATCGGGGGCCCGGGATACGCAGTATTTT.

The rearrangement links TRBV7-2 to TRBJ2-1; D ambiguous. CDR1 and CDR2 from the germline V gene are SGHTA and FQGNSA. The CDR3 is 12 residues long. Trimming stripped 6 bases from V and 5 bases from J, with 8 bases between. The CDR3 spells CASRRDNNEQFF. Written as DNA, the CDR3 is TGTGCCAGCAGACGCGACAACAATGAGCAGTTCTTC.

This clonotype was seen more than once but under ten times. J is TRBJ2-5 and V is TRBV5-5, with TRBD1 identical over 8 bases. The ends lost 4 bases at V and 5 bases at J; junction bases unmatched: 13. The CDR3 has 16 residues. Germline V CDR1 and CDR2: SGHKS, YYEKEE (reference sequence). This chain's CDR3 is CASSAFGQGFLETQYF. The CDR3 DNA reads as TGTGCCAGCAGCGCATTTGGACAGGGATTCTTGGAGACCCAGTACTTC.